Included here is one TCR beta chain sequence, with context. Its cognate antigen has yet to be identified. Per-nucleotide qualities are absent, and no much larger clonotype sits a single base away. The data stem from a study of blood T cell repertoires in COVID-19 (dated by TCRdb to about 2020). Context from the whole study: The collaborator samples originated in the United States, Italy and Spain and spanned the acute and convalescent phases of COVID-19. The material from the prospective study consisted of cDNA or gDNA derived from T cells, B-cell-depleted T cells, or PBMCs. The dataset comprised deeply sampled blood TCRbeta repertoires from subjects exposed to, actively infected with, or recovered from COVID-19. A freely available public database, intended as a resource for researchers studying the immune response to SARS-CoV-2, is where the repertoires were released. The samples were drawn from two sources: the first 160 participants of the ongoing ImmuneRACE study, and 1,254 subjects contributed by 6 global collaborators. Nearly every sample came with metadata listing a de-identified subject ID, COVID-19 status, age in years and sex. HLA class I and class II types, where available, came from metadata supplied by the sample provider rather than from assay-based typing. The paper's findings and limits, for the study overall: How much clinical and demographic metadata was included differed by source and by participant, and the metadata was provided uncurated.

TCRbeta CDR3 regions were amplified from genomic DNA by means of the immunoSEQ Assay, a bias-controlled multiplex PCR. The published analysis was carried out like this. Within the assay, amplification of reference gene primers was used to estimate how many nucleated cells each sample contained. Sequence reads were collapsed and filtered to measure the absolute abundance of every unique TCRbeta CDR3 rearrangement. For each sample, productive Simpson clonality was calculated as the square root of Simpson's diversity index over productive rearrangements. The clones in this table, taken by TCRdb from immuneACCESS, are in-frame only. Not every clone is retained; where verified, under half of the shortfall comes from an unresolved V gene, and the cause of the rest is unknown. Clone size and the V and J calls come from that table; the DNA yielded D and trimming. The sample contains 100,000 to 150,000 clones, nearly 90% of them found a single time. The top ten clonotypes cover about 3.8% of the sample.

One collaborating source in Seattle enrolled patients while the patients were actively infected and followed the patients over time throughout the course of disease. The collaborating institutions used their own protocols to collect whole blood in K2EDTA tubes. Collaborator samples were shipped for TCRbeta analysis as frozen whole blood, isolated PBMCs, or DNA extracted from either sample type. Unmatched junction bases come to 10, with V trimmed by 0 bases and J by 0 bases. Taken from the germline V gene, the CDR1 and CDR2 loops are SGHVS and FNYEAQ. The CDR3, from cysteine to phenylalanine, totals 18 residues. The kept DNA is CDR3 alone, 54 bases in frame from the first base.

This receptor was obtained from a woman aged 55-75 years with COVID-19, enrolled during active disease. This chain joins TRBV7-6 to TRBJ2-7; TRBD1 lines up with 8 middle nucleotides. Sequencing input: peripheral blood. CDR3 region: CASSLALTPRGLSYEQYF. At the DNA level, the sequence is TGTGCCAGCAGCTTAGCCCTGACCCCCAGGGGGCTCTCCTACGAGCAGTACTTC.